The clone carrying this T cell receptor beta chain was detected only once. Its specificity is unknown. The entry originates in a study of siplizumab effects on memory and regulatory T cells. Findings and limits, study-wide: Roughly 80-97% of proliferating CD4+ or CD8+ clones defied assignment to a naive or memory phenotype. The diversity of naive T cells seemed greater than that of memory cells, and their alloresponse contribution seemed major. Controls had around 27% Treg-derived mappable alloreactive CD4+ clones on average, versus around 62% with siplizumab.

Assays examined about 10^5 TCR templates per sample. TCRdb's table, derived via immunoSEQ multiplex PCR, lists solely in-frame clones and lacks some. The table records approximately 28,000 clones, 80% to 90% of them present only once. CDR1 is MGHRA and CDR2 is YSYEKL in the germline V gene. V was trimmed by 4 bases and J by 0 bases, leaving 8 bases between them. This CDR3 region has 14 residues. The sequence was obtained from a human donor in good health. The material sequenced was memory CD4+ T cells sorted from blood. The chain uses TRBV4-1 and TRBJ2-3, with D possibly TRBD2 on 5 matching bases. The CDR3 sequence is CASSLRTSTDTQYF. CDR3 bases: TGCGCCAGCAGCCTACGGACTAGCACAGATACGCAGTATTTT.